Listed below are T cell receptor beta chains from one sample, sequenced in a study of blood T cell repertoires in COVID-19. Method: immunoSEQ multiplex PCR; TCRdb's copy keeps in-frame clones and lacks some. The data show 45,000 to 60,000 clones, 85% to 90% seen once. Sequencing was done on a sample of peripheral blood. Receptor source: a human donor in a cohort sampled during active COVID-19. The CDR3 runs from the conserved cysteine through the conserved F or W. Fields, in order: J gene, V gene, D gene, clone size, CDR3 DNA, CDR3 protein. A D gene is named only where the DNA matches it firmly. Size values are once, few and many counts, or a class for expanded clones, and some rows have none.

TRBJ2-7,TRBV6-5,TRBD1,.,TGTGCCAGCAGTACCTGGGGACAGGGGGCCCACGAGCAGTACTTC,CASSTWGQGAHEQYF
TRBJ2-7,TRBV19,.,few,TGTGCCAGTAGACACGGACAGAGCTACGAGCAGTACTTC,CASRHGQSYEQYF
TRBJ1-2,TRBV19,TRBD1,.,TGTGCCAGTAGTCCATCATCAAGAACAGGGGGGTATTATGGCTACACCTTC,CASSPSSRTGGYYGYTF
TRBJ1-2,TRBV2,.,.,TGTGCCAGCAGTGGAGGGCGCCGCCTAAACTATGGCTACACCTTC,CASSGGRRLNYGYTF
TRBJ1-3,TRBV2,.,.,TGTGCCAGCAGCACAGGGTTATCTGGAAACACCATATATTTT,CASSTGLSGNTIYF
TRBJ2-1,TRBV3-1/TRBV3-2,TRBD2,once,TGTGCCAGCAGTCCCCCCGGGCTAGCGGGGGGCTGGCAGTTCTTC,CASSPPGLAGGWQFF
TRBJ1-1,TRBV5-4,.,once,TGTGCCAGCAGCCCCGGTGGAGGTGAAGCTTTCTTT,CASSPGGGEAFF
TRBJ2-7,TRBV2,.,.,TGTGCCAGCAGTGAGGTTCAGGGCCCCAACGAGCAGTACTTC,CASSEVQGPNEQYF
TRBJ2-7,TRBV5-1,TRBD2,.,TGCGCCAGCAGCTTGTATGCCCAGCGGGACTCCTACGAGCAGTACTTC,CASSLYAQRDSYEQYF
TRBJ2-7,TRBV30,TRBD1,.,TGTGCCTACTTCCGGGACAGTTCCTACGAGCAGTACTTC,CAYFRDSSYEQYF
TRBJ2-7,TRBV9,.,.,TGTGCCAGCAGCGAGCGCTCAGGGTTCTCCTACGAGCAGTACTTC,CASSERSGFSYEQYF